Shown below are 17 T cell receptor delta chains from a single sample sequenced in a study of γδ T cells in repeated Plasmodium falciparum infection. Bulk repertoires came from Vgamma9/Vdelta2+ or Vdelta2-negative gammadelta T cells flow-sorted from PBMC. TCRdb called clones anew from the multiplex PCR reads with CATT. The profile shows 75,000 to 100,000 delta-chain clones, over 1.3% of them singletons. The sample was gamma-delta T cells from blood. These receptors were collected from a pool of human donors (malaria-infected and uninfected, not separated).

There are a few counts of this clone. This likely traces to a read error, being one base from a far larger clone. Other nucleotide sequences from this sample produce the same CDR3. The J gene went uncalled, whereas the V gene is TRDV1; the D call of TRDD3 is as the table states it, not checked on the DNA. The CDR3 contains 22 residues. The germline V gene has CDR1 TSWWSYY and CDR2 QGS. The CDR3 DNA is TGTGCTCTTGGGGCAAGGTTAAGGGGGTTTCCCGAACTGGGATCCTACACCGATAAACTCATCTTC. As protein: CALGARLRGFPELGSYTDKLIF.

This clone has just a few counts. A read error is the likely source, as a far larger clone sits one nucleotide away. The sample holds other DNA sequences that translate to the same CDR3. In nucleotides, the CDR3 is TGTGCTCTTGGAGACCTACGGCCTTCCCGAACCTACTGGGGGTCTCCCCGCGTGAACACCGATAAACTCATCTTT. It encodes CALGDLRPSRTYWGSPRVNTDKLIF. This chain uses TRDV1 with TRDJ1; TRDD3 agrees at 8 bases. TCRdb offers no J gene call, so here the DNA was matched to germline to obtain one. Trimming at V came to 6 bases and at J to 0 bases, leaving 36 bases not matched to a gene. This CDR3 has 25 amino acids. Germline V lookup: CDR1 TSWWSYY, CDR2 QGS.

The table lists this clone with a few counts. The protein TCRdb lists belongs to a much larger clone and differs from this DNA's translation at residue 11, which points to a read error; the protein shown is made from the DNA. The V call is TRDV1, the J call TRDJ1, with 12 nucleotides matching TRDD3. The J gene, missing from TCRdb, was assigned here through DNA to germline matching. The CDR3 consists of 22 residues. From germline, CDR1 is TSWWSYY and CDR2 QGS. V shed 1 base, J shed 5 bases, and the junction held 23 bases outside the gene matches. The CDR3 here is CALGEPLPTVIWGIRSGDKLIF. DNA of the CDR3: TGTGCTCTTGGGGAACCCCTCCCTACGGTGATCTGGGGGATACGCTCAGGAGATAAACTCATCTTT.

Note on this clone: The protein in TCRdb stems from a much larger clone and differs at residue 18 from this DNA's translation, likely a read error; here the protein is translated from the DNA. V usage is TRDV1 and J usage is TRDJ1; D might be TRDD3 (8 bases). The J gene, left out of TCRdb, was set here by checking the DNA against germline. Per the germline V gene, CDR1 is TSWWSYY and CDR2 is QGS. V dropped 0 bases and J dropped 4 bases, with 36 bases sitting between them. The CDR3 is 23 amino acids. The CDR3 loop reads CALGELQDFLLTYWGVYIDKLIF. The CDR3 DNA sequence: TGTGCTCTTGGGGAACTTCAGGATTTCCTACTAACGTACTGGGGGGTGTACATCGATAAACTCATCTTT.

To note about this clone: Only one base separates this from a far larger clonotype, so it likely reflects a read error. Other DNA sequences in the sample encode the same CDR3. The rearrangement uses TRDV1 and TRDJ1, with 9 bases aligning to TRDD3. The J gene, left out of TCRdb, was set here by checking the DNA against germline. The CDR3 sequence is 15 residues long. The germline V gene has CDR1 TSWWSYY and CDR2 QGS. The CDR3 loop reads CALGVPGDTADKLIF. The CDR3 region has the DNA TGCGCTCTTGGGGTCCCGGGGGATACAGCCGATAAACTCATCTTT.

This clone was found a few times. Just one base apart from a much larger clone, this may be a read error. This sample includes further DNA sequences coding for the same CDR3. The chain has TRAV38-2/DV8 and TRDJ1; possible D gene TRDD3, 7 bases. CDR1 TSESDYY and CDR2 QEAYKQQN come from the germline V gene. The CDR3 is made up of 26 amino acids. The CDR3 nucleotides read TGTGCTTATAGGAGCGCGAGGTCCTACCGAGGACGAGCTGTCTACTGGGGCCTTTTCCTTACCGATAAACTCATCTTC. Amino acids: CAYRSARSYRGRAVYWGLFLTDKLIF.

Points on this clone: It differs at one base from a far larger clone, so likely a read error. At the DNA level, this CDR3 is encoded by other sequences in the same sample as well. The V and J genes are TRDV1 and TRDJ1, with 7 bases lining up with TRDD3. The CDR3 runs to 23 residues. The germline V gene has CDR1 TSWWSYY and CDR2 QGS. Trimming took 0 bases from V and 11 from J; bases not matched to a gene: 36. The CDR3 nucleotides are TGTGCTCTTGGGGAACTAATTGTGTCACCCATAAAGTCAAATTTTACTGGGGACCAGAAGCTCATCTTT. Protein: CALGELIVSPIKSNFTGDQKLIF.

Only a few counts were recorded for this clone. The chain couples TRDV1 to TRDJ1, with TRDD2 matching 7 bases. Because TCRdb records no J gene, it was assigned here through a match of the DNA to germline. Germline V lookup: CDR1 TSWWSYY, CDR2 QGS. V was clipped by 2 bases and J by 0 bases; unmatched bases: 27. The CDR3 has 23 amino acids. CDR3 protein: CALGERRGPSLSGPAGDTDKLIF. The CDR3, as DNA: TGTGCTCTTGGGGAAAGGAGGGGGCCTTCCTTATCTGGTCCCGCGGGGGACACCGATAAACTCATCTTT.

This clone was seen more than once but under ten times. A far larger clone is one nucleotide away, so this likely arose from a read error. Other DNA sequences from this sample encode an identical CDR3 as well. CDR3 amino acids: CACDTLGAHTDKLIF. The CDR3 DNA follows: TGTGCCTGCGACACACTGGGGGCCCACACCGATAAACTCATCTTT. This chain connects TRDV2 to TRDJ1; 8 bases match TRDD3. The J gene, left out of TCRdb, was set here by checking the DNA against germline. This CDR3 contains 15 residues. CDR1 is GEAIGNYY and CDR2 is EKD in the germline V gene.

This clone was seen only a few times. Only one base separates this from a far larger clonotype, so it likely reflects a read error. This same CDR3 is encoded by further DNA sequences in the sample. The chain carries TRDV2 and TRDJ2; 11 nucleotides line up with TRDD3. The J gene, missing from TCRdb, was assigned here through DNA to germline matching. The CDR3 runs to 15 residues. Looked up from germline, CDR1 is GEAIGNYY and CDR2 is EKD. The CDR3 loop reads CACDTLGDTPAQLFF. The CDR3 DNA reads TGTGCTTGTGACACCCTGGGGGATACACCAGCACAACTCTTCTTT.

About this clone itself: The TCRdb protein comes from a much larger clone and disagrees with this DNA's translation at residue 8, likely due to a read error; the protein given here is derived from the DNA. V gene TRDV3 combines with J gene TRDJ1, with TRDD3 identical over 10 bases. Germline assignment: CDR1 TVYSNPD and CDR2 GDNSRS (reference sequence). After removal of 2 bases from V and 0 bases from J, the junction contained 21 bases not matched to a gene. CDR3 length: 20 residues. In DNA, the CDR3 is TGTGCCTTTGCCCGGTTTCCTGCCATTGGGGGATACCTGTACACCGATAAACTCATCTTT. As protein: CAFARFPAIGGYLYTDKLIF.

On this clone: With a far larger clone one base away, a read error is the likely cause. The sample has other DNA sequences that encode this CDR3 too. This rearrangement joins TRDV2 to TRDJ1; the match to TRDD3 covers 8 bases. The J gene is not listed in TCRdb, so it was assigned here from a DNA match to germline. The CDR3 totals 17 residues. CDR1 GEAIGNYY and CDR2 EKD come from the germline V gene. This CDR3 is CACDTLGGGFYTDKLIF. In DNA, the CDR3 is TGTGCCTGCGACACCCTCGGTGGGGGATTCTACACCGATAAACTCATCTTT.

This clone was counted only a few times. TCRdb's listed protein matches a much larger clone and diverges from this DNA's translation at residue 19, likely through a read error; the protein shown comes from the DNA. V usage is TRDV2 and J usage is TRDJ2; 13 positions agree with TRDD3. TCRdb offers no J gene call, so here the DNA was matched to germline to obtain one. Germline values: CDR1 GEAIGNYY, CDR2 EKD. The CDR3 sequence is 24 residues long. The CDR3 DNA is TGTGCCTGTGACACCGGATTCGTTACTGGGGGATACGCGAATTGGATTTTTTTGGCAGCACAACTCTTCTTT. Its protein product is CACDTGFVTGGYANWIFLAAQLFF.

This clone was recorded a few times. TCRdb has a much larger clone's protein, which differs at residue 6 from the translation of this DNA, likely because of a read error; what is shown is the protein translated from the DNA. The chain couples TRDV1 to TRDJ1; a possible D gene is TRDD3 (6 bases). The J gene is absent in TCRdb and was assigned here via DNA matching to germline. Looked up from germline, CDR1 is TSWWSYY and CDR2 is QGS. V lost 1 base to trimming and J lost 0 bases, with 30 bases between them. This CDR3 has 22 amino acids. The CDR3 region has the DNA TGTGCTCTTGGGGAACCTTCGCCTGCCTACGCCTGGAGGATACCGTACACCGATAAACTCATCTTT. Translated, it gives CALGEPSPAYAWRIPYTDKLIF.

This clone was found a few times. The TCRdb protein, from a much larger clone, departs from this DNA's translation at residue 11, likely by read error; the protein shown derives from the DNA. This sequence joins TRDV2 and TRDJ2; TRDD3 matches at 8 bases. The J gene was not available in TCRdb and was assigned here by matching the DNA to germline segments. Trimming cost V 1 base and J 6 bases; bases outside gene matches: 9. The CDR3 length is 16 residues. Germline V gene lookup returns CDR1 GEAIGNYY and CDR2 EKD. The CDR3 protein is CACDTLGAGRAAQLFF. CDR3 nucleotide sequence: TGTGCCTGTGACACACTGGGGGCAGGGAGGGCAGCACAACTCTTCTTT.

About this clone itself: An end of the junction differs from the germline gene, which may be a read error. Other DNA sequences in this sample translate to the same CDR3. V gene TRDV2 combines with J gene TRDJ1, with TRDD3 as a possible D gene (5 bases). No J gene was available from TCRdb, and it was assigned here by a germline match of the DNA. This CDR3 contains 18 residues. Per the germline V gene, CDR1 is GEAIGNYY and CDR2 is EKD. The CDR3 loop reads CACRSTRESWEYTDKLIF. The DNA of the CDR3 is TGCGCCTGTCGTTCGACCCGGGAGAGCTGGGAGTATACCGATAAACTCATCTTT.

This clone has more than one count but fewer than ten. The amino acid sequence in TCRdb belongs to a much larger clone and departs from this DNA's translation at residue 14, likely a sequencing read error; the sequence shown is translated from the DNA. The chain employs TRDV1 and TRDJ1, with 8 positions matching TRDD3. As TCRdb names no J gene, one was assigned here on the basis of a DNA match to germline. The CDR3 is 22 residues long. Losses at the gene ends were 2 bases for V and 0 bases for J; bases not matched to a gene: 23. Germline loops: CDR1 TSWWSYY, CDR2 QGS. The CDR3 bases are TGTGCTCTTGGGGAAGGTCTCTACCGTACTGGGGGTCACTTCCCCTACACCGATAAACTCATCTTT. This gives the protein CALGEGLYRTGGHFPYTDKLIF.